Following are 8 T cell receptor beta chains from one sample sequenced in a study of CD8+ T cells in alopecia areata. Sequencing relied on a cDNA template that was reverse transcribed from extracted RNA. TCRdb's copy holds only in-frame clones and misses some; the assay was immunoSEQ multiplex PCR. The table has some 160,000 clones, roughly 60% seen once. The sequenced material came from CD8+ T cells sorted from blood. All receptors come from a human donor in good health.

The chain employs TRBV7-9 and TRBJ2-2; maybe TRBD1 (5 bases). V lost 5 bases and J 9 bases, leaving 13 bases between the germline ends. This CDR3 comprises 13 residues. From germline, CDR1 is SEHNR and CDR2 FQNEAQ (reference sequence). CDR3 residues: CASSPQGRRELFF. The CDR3 region has the DNA TGTGCCAGCAGCCCCCAGGGAAGGAGGGAGCTGTTTTTT.

This chain connects TRBV2 to TRBJ2-3; the match to TRBD2 covers 11 bases. J gave up 4 bases and V 0 bases, and 18 bases lay outside the gene matches. Germline V gene sequence: CDR1 SNHLY, CDR2 FYNNEI. The length of the CDR3 is 21 residues. The CDR3 protein is CASSEALWTSGSPGGADTQYF. For the CDR3, the DNA is TGTGCCAGCAGTGAAGCGCTCTGGACTAGCGGGTCACCTGGGGGGGCAGATACGCAGTATTTT.

The genes are TRBV28 and TRBJ2-5; 14 bases line up with TRBD2. V lost 4 bases, J lost 5 bases, and 3 bases stayed unmatched. Per germline, CDR1 MDHEN and CDR2 SYDVKM. This CDR3 is 15 amino acids long. The CDR3 nucleotides are TGTGCCAGCAGTTCCGGGACTAGCGGGGGCGAGACCCAGTACTTC. The encoded protein is CASSSGTSGGETQYF.

This clone was counted between two and nine times. This sequence joins TRBV19 and TRBJ2-2; weak D call: TRBD2 (6 bases). Germline CDR1 reads LNHDA; CDR2 reads SQIVND (reference sequence). V dropped 11 bases and J dropped 5 bases, with 18 bases sitting between them. This CDR3 region has 14 residues. CDR3 sequence: CASRWVGGTGELFF. CDR3 nucleotides: TGTGCCTCCCGCTGGGTCGGGGGTACCGGGGAGCTGTTTTTT.

The rearrangement joins TRBV2 to TRBJ2-2; D gene ambiguous. Per germline, CDR1 SNHLY and CDR2 FYNNEI. V was trimmed by 2 bases and J by 3 bases, leaving 4 bases between them. The CDR3 is made up of 13 amino acids. CDR3 DNA sequence: TGTGCCAGCAGTGAACTGTACACCGGGGAGCTGTTTTTT. Translated, it gives CASSELYTGELFF.

The sample holds a few counts of this clone. The V gene is TRBV28, the J gene TRBJ1-5; TRBD1 might be the D (6 bases). The V end was cut by 3 bases, the J end by 2 bases, with 11 bases between. The germline V gene has CDR1 MDHEN and CDR2 SYDVKM. This CDR3 comprises 15 residues. The CDR3 bases are TGTGCCAGCAGTTTTAGAGAGGGGGGCAATCAGCCCCAGCATTTT. Translated: CASSFREGGNQPQHF.

The rearrangement uses TRBV7-2 and TRBJ2-1; TRBD2 matches 12 bases. In germline, CDR1 is SGHTA, CDR2 FQGNSA. The CDR3 spans 15 residues. J gave up 4 bases and V 2 bases, and 0 bases lay outside the gene matches. The CDR3 here is CASSLLAGGYNEQFF. CDR3 nucleotide sequence: TGTGCCAGCAGCTTACTAGCGGGAGGGTACAATGAGCAGTTCTTC.

This clone was observed a few times. The gene calls are TRBV6-6 and TRBJ2-5; no reliable D call. Trimming took off 2 bases at V and 7 bases at J, with 8 bases between the two ends. Germline CDR1 is MNHNY and CDR2 is SVGAGI (reference sequence). The CDR3 is 12 amino acids. The CDR3 DNA reads TGTGCCAGCAGTTACGAGCCGGGGACCCAGTACTTC. Protein sequence: CASSYEPGTQYF.